The rows below give T cell receptor gamma chains drawn from one sample of a study of gammadelta T cells in human blood. TCRdb fed the RT-PCR reads into CATT to redo clone calling. Among about 320 gamma-chain clones listed, approximately 6% were seen once. Material for sequencing was Vgamma9Vdelta2 gamma-delta T cells from infant blood. These receptors all come from a human donor. Each CDR3 is given with its conserved first and last residue. Fields, in order: clone size, V gene, J gene, CDR3 protein, CDR3 DNA. The size entry is marked missing in some rows and otherwise reads once, few, many or a size class.

>NA|TRGV9|TRGJP
CALWEVLGPQELGKKIKVF
TGTGCCTTGTGGGAGGTGCTGGGTCCTCAAGAGTTGGGCAAAAAAATCAAGGTATTT
>NA|TRGV9|TRGJP1
CTTGWFKIF
TGCACCACTGGTTGGTTCAAGATATTT
>large|TRGV9|TRGJP
CALWEVAELGKKIKVF
TGTGCCTTGTGGGAGGTGGCTGAGTTGGGCAAAAAAATCAAGGTATTT
>NA|TRGV4|TRGJP1
CATWDRGFHTTGWFKIF
TGTGCCACCTGGGATCGGGGTTTTCATACCACTGGTTGGTTCAAGATATTT
>large|TRGV8|TRGJ1/TRGJ2
CATWDKKLF
TGTGCCACCTGGGATAAGAAACTCTTT
>medium-sized|TRGV9|TRGJ1/TRGJ2
CALWEVNRLF
TGTGCCTTGTGGGAGGTGAATCGTCTCTTT
>large|TRGV11|TRGJP1
CACWILDTTGWFKIF
TGTGCCTGCTGGATCCTTGATACCACTGGTTGGTTCAAGATATTT
>large|TRGV9|TRGJP
CALWEDQELGKKIKVF
TGTGCCTTGTGGGAGGACCAAGAGTTGGGCAAAAAAATCAAGGTATTT
>large|TRGV9|TRGJP
CALWEAQELGKKIKVF
TGTGCCTTGTGGGAAGCACAAGAGTTGGGCAAAAAAATCAAGGTATTT
>large|TRGV9|TRGJP
CALWEVQLGKKIKVF
TGTGCCTTGTGGGAGGTCCAGCTGGGCAAAAAAATCAAGGTATTT
>medium-sized|TRGV9|TRGJP
CALWEVLSELGKKIKVF
TGTGCCTTGTGGGAGGTGCTGTCAGAGTTGGGCAAAAAAATCAAGGTATTT
>NA|TRGV9|TRGJ1/TRGJ2
CALWESLYYKKLF
TGTGCCTTGTGGGAATCTCTATATTATAAGAAACTCTTT
>few|TRGV9|TRGJP
CALWEVLSELGKKIKVF
TGTGCCTTGTGGGAGGTGTTATCAGAGTTGGGCAAAAAAATCAAGGTATTT
>hyperexpanded|TRGV3|TRGJ1/TRGJ2
CATWDSYKKLF
TGTGCCACCTGGGACAGTTATAAGAAACTCTTT
>large|TRGV9|TRGJ1/TRGJ2
CALWDLYYKKLF
TGTGCCTTGTGGGATCTTTATTATAAGAAACTCTTT
>large|TRGV9|TRGJP
CALWEVKELGKKIKVF
TGTGCCTTGTGGGAGGTAAAAGAGTTGGGCAAAAAAATCAAGGTATTT
>medium-sized|TRGV9|TRGJP
CALWEVMKLGKKIKVF
TGTGCCTTGTGGGAGGTGATGAAGTTGGGCAAAAAAATCAAGGTATTT
>medium-sized|TRGV9|TRGJP
CALWGDQELGKKIKVF
TGTGCCTTGTGGGGGGATCAAGAGTTGGGCAAAAAAATCAAGGTATTT
>medium-sized|TRGV9|TRGJP
CALWEVKEELGKKIKVF
TGTGCCTTGTGGGAGGTGAAGGAGGAGTTGGGCAAAAAAATCAAGGTATTT
>medium-sized|TRGV4|TRGJP1
CATWDGLDNTTGWFKIF
TGTGCCACCTGGGATGGGCTCGACAATACCACTGGTTGGTTCAAGATATTT
>large|TRGV9|TRGJP
CALWEAVPQELGKKIKVF
TGTGCCTTGTGGGAGGCGGTTCCCCAAGAGTTGGGCAAAAAAATCAAGGTATTT
>NA|TRGV9|TRGJP1
CALWEVTGWFKIF
TGTGCCTTGTGGGAGGTGACTGGTTGGTTCAAGATATTT
>medium-sized|TRGV9|TRGJP
CALWETLQELGKKIKVF
TGTGCCTTGTGGGAGACACTGCAAGAGTTGGGCAAAAAAATCAAGGTATTT
>large|TRGV9|TRGJP
CALWEVQQLGKKIKVF
TGTGCCTTGTGGGAGGTGCAGCAGTTGGGCAAAAAAATCAAGGTATTT
>large|TRGV9|TRGJP
CALWEAQQELGKKIKVF
TGTGCCTTGTGGGAGGCCCAACAAGAGTTGGGCAAAAAAATCAAGGTATTT
>medium-sized|TRGV9|TRGJ1/TRGJ2
CALWEVTNYYKKLF
TGTGCCTTGTGGGAGGTGACGAATTATTATAAGAAACTCTTT
>large|TRGV4|TRGJP1
CATHLTGWFKIF
TGTGCCACCCACCTCACTGGTTGGTTCAAGATATTT
>NA|TRGV8|TRGJP2
CATWDSSDWIKTF
TGTGCCACCTGGGATAGTAGTGATTGGATCAAGACGTTT
>NA|TRGV10|TRGJP
CAVDNYGQNFVF
TGTGCTGTTGATAACTATGGTCAGAATTTTGTCTTT
>large|TRGV9|TRGJ1/TRGJ2
CALWGVLCNYYKKLF
TGTGCCTTGTGGGGAGTCTTATGTAATTATTATAAGAAACTCTTT
>medium-sized|TRGV9|TRGJP
CALWEVHQELGKKIKVF
TGTGCCTTGTGGGAGGTGCACCAAGAGTTGGGCAAAAAAATCAAGGTATTT
>large|TRGV10|TRGJP1
CAAWDYRGATGWFKIF
TGTGCTGCGTGGGATTATAGGGGGGCCACTGGTTGGTTCAAGATATTT
>medium-sized|TRGV2|TRGJP2
CATWDGDWIKTF
TGTGCCACCTGGGACGGGGATTGGATCAAGACGTTT
>large|TRGV10|TRGJ1/TRGJ2
CAAWDYIYYKKLF
TGTGCTGCGTGGGATTATATTTATTATAAGAAACTCTTT
>large|TRGV9|TRGJ1/TRGJ2
CALWEVLAPSYYKKLF
TGTGCCTTGTGGGAGGTCCTAGCCCCTAGTTATTATAAGAAACTCTTT
>large|TRGV9|TRGJP
CALWEVELGKKIKVF
TGTGCCTTGTGGGAGGTGGAGTTGGGCAAAAAAATCAAGGTATTT
>NA|TRGV9|TRGJP
CALWAEELGKKIKVF
TGTGCCTTGTGGGCTGAAGAGTTGGGCAAAAAAATCAAGGTATTT
>few|TRGV4|TRGJ1/TRGJ2
CATWEVHYKKLF
TGTGCCACCTGGGAGGTGCATTATAAGAAACTCTTT
>large|TRGV9|TRGJP
CALWIGELGKKIKVF
TGTGCCTTGTGGATTGGAGAGTTGGGCAAAAAAATCAAGGTATTT
>large|TRGV9|TRGJP
CALWETEELGKKIKVF
TGTGCCTTGTGGGAGACTGAAGAGTTGGGCAAAAAAATCAAGGTATTT
>large|TRGV10|TRGJP1
CAAWDCGGTGWFKIF
TGTGCTGCGTGGGATTGTGGGGGCACTGGTTGGTTCAAGATATTT
>NA|TRGV9|TRGJP
CALWEVQEELGKKIKVF
TGTGCCTTGTGGGAGGTGCAGGAAGAGTTGGGCAAAAAAATCAAGGTATTT
>large|TRGV9|TRGJP
CALWEVIELGKKIKVF
TGTGCCTTGTGGGAGGTGATAGAGTTGGGCAAAAAAATCAAGGTATTT
>medium-sized|TRGV9|TRGJP
CALWEVAQELGKKIKVF
TGTGCCTTGTGGGAGGTTGCTCAAGAGTTGGGCAAAAAAATCAAGGTATTT
>large|TRGV9|TRGJP
CALWEVQLGKKIKVF
TGTGCCTTGTGGGAGGTCCAGTTGGGCAAAAAAATCAAGGTATTT